The 17 T cell receptor delta chains presented below share a single source sample, sequenced in a study of gamma-delta T cells after stem cell transplantation (dated by TCRdb to the mid-2010s). The library was generated by RT-PCR. Sequenced on an Illumina MiSeq. In TCRdb, clones were called once more from the public reads by CATT, and rows of identical DNA were later combined. Across this sample there are about 1,300 delta-chain clones, with around 4.9% seen only once. Of the sample, 20% to 25% is held by the ten largest clones. Sequenced material: gamma-delta T cells. The receptors shown here come from a human donor. It is not recorded whose cells these are; they may come from a transplant donor.

This clone was seen just once. A far larger clone lies a single base away; this is likely a read error. The chain combines TRDV1 with TRDJ3; 12 bases match TRDD3. V lost 8 bases to trimming and J lost 0 bases; unmatched junction nucleotides: 26. The V gene's germline CDR1 is TSWWSYY and CDR2 QGS. This CDR3 contains 25 residues. CDR3 residues: CALRPPPNPPQYWGIPSWDTRQMFF. In DNA form, the CDR3 reads TGTGCTCTTAGGCCACCCCCTAACCCTCCCCAGTACTGGGGGATACCCTCCTGGGACACCCGACAGATGTTTTTC.

This clone turned up a few times. A far larger clone is only one base removed, so a read error is likely. Other DNA sequences in the sample encode the same CDR3. The chain links TRDV2 to TRDJ1; 9 positions match TRDD3. The CDR3 spans 17 residues. Germline-derived CDR1 and CDR2 are GEAIGNYY and EKD. The V segment lost 2 bases and the J segment 5 bases; nucleotides outside the gene matches: 14. This CDR3 reads CACDILGEGRSTDKLIF. For the CDR3, the DNA is TGTGCCTGTGACATACTGGGGGAGGGGCGGTCCACTGATAAACTCATCTTT.

A note on this clone: It may be a read error: a sequence one base away is much more abundant. The chain is built from TRDV1 and TRDJ1; 7 bases are a match to TRDD2. J gave up 3 bases and V 5 bases, and 36 bases lay outside the gene matches. The CDR3 has 24 amino acids. The germline V gene encodes CDR1 TSWWSYY and CDR2 QGS. CDR3 sequence (DNA): TGTGCTCTTGGGCACAAGGCCTTCCTGCCTCTGACTCCTGCTGATCCCAAGTACGCCGATAAACTCATCTTT. This codes for CALGHKAFLPLTPADPKYADKLIF.

Judged by abundance, this clone is large. Other DNA sequences of this sample code for an identical CDR3. The rearrangement joins TRDV1 to TRDJ1; 7 positions agree with TRDD3. The CDR3 is 13 residues long. J gave up 5 bases and V 5 bases, and 5 bases lay outside the gene matches. Germline CDR1 reads TSWWSYY; CDR2 reads QGS. The CDR3 region is CALGSSGGDKLIF. CDR3 sequence (DNA): TGTGCTCTTGGGTCCTCTGGGGGGGATAAACTCATCTTT.

By proportion, this clone is medium-sized (0.01 to 0.1%). The chain is built from TRDV1 and TRDJ1; D gene uncertain. This CDR3 has 18 residues. V was clipped by 2 bases and J by 3 bases, with 22 bases between them. Germline lookup yields CDR1 TSWWSYY and CDR2 QGS. CDR3 in amino acids: CALGEIKAYETRPDKLIF. In DNA form, the CDR3 reads TGTGCTCTTGGGGAAATTAAGGCTTATGAAACTCGACCCGATAAACTCATCTTT.

Concerning this clone itself: The likely explanation is a read error, given a far larger clone one base away. This CDR3 is also generated by other DNA sequences in the sample. The chain carries TRDV2 and TRDJ1, with TRDD3 matching 7 bases. CDR3 length equals 21 residues. Germline V lookup: CDR1 GEAIGNYY, CDR2 EKD. CDR3 coding DNA: TGCGCCTGTGACACCGTGGATCCCCTTGGTGGGGGACCTCCCTACACCGATAAACTCATCTTT. Amino acid sequence: CACDTVDPLGGGPPYTDKLIF.

A few counts support this clone. A read error may explain this, as a much larger clone is one base away. The same CDR3 is also encoded by other DNA sequences in this sample. The chain employs TRDV1 and TRDJ1, with D possibly being TRDD3 (5 bases). CDR1 is TSWWSYY, CDR2 QGS, per germline. Trimming removed 2 bases at V and 4 bases at J, with 23 bases between. The CDR3 is made up of 18 amino acids. In DNA, the CDR3 is TGTGCTCTTGGGGAAATCAGGACCGGGGGCCCCGGTTTCGATAAACTCATCTTT. Residues: CALGEIRTGGPGFDKLIF.

This clone was picked up a small number of times. A far larger clone is a single base away, which makes a read error likely. The CDR3 spells CACDILTGGDRGGGYSTYADKLIF. The DNA of the CDR3 is TGTGCCTGTGATATATTAACTGGGGGAGATCGCGGCGGCGGATATTCAACGTACGCCGATAAACTCATCTTT. J is TRDJ1 and V is TRDV2; 9 bases fit TRDD3. The CDR3 has 24 residues. CDR1 is GEAIGNYY and CDR2 is EKD in the germline V gene. V shed 4 bases, J shed 3 bases, and the junction held 35 bases outside the gene matches.

The chain links TRDV3 to TRDJ1; 10 nucleotides line up with TRDD3. Germline CDR1 TVYSNPD, CDR2 GDNSRS (reference sequence). With 5 bases clipped from V and 8 bases from J, the junction kept 17 bases outside the gene matches. The CDR3 has 15 residues. CDR3 residues: CAPKMFYWGIRKLIF. The CDR3 coding sequence is TGTGCCCCCAAAATGTTTTACTGGGGGATTCGGAAACTCATCTTT.

In this sample, this clone turned up a few times. With only one base between it and a far larger clone, this is likely a read error. This CDR3 is also generated by other DNA sequences in the sample. As DNA, the CDR3 is TGTGCCTGTGACAGTGTACTGGGGGACCAGGGGTACACCGATAAACTCATCTTT. Translation gives CACDSVLGDQGYTDKLIF. The chain joins TRDV2 to TRDJ1; 9 nucleotides line up with TRDD3. This CDR3 is built from 18 residues. CDR1 is GEAIGNYY, CDR2 EKD, per germline. V shed 2 bases and J 0 bases; nucleotides not matched to a gene: 12.

The sample holds a few counts of this clone. Being one base from a much bigger clone, this may be a read error. This CDR3 is also generated by other DNA sequences in the sample. The V and J genes are TRDV2 and TRDJ1; the D is unclear. The CDR3 length is 16 residues. Germline CDR1 reads GEAIGNYY; CDR2 reads EKD. CDR3 sequence (DNA): TGCGCCTGTGACAGGCTACCTCGTGGTTCCACCGATAAACTCATCTTT. Translating gives CACDRLPRGSTDKLIF.

This clone is judged large. J is TRDJ1 and V is TRDV1; 7 bases are shared with TRDD3. The trim removed 8 bases at V and 5 bases at J, leaving 23 bases unmatched. This CDR3 is 18 amino acids long. The germline V gene has CDR1 TSWWSYY and CDR2 QGS. CDR3 bases: TGTGCTCTTAAGGCCAGAAAAGGGCGTAACGTACTGGGGGATAAACTCATCTTT. This sequence encodes CALKARKGRNVLGDKLIF.

Within the sample, this clone is large. Other nucleotide sequences from this sample produce the same CDR3. This chain uses TRDV1 with TRDJ1, with 9 nucleotides matching TRDD3. The germline V gene encodes CDR1 TSWWSYY and CDR2 QGS. CDR3 length: 22 amino acids. The J segment lost 1 base and the V segment lost 3 bases, leaving 24 bases of the junction unmatched. As DNA, the CDR3 is TGTGCTCTTGGGGACCGAAATACGTTGCGTGTGTGGGGGATAGGAGGCACCGATAAACTCATCTTT. The encoded protein is CALGDRNTLRVWGIGGTDKLIF.

This clone was seen more than once but under ten times. TCRdb shows a much larger clone's protein in place of this DNA's translation, and the two differ at residue 17, likely through a read error; the protein shown is translated from the DNA. The chain recombines TRDV1 with TRDJ1; TRDD2 matches 9 bases. This CDR3 region has 19 residues. Germline V gene lookup returns CDR1 TSWWSYY and CDR2 QGS. CDR3 in DNA: TGTGCTCTTGGGGCTTCCTTCCTACGAGAGGGATGGCCCACCGATAAACCCATCTTT. Its protein is CALGASFLREGWPTDKPIF.

By share of the sample, this clone is medium-sized. This CDR3 reads CALGDFTHSYGDTLDSTDKLIF. The CDR3 region has the DNA TGTGCTCTTGGGGATTTTACTCATTCCTACGGGGATACGCTGGACTCCACCGATAAACTCATCTTT. The chain employs TRDV1 and TRDJ1; 9 positions match TRDD3. The CDR3 has 22 amino acids. The J segment lost 1 base and the V segment lost 3 bases, leaving 24 bases of the junction unmatched. The germline V gene encodes CDR1 TSWWSYY and CDR2 QGS.

Judged by abundance, this clone is medium-sized. The chain has TRDV1 and TRDJ1, with 8 nucleotides matching TRDD3. V was clipped by 0 bases and J by 3 bases; unmatched bases: 21. This CDR3 contains 21 residues. CDR1 and CDR2 (germline): TSWWSYY, QGS. DNA for the CDR3: TGTGCTCTTGGGGAACTAGGTATGGCCTCCGACCTCACTGGGGGTCCCGATAAACTCATCTTT. This sequence encodes CALGELGMASDLTGGPDKLIF.

This clone was counted between two and nine times. One base away lies a much larger clone, so this may be a sequencing read error. The identical CDR3 is also encoded by other nucleotide sequences in the sample. The chain links TRDV1 to TRDJ1; TRDD3 aligns across 11 bases. There are 18 residues in the CDR3. Germline V lookup: CDR1 TSWWSYY, CDR2 QGS. The CDR3, as DNA: TGCGCTCTTGGGGAACTAGGCGTACTGGGGGATAACATCGATAAACTCATCTTT. It encodes CALGELGVLGDNIDKLIF.